This T cell receptor (beta chain) was obtained from a study of blood T cell repertoires in COVID-19. In the study overall: The United States, Italy and Spain were the sources of the acute and convalescent COVID-19 samples.

Germline V gene lookup returns CDR1 SNHLY and CDR2 FYNNEI. Trimming took off 5 bases at V and 0 bases at J, with 11 bases between the two ends. CDR3 length equals 15 residues. In the original analysis: Counts of nucleated cells, estimated from reference gene primer amplification, were obtained. TCRdb's copy holds only in-frame clones and misses some; the assay was immunoSEQ multiplex PCR. Clone size and V and J calls were adopted from that table, with D and trimming inferred from the DNA. The repertoire holds about 240,000 clones, approximately 80% seen once, with about 2% in the top ten. This sequence originates from a man aged 25-45 years who had recovered from COVID-19. The V gene is TRBV2, the J gene TRBJ2-1; tentatively, D is TRBD2 (5 bases). Material for sequencing was peripheral blood. The CDR3 region is CASSTEGFSYNEQFF. The CDR3 DNA sequence: TGTGCCAGCAGTACAGAGGGATTCTCCTACAATGAGCAGTTCTTC. The full variable domain, completed using reference TRBV2 and TRBJ2-1, is EPEVTQTPSHQVTQMGQEVILRCVPISNHLYFYWYRQILGQKVEFLVSFYNNEISEKSEIFDDQFSVERPDGSNFTLKIRSTKLEDSAMYFCASSTEGFSYNEQFFGPGTRLTVL.